This T cell receptor (beta chain) was identified in a study of cytomegalovirus exposure and HLA in healthy donors. General observations from the study: Being productive about 87% or about 30% of the time was typical of most TCR beta V segments in an earlier analysis. A later analysis linked a missense variant in DCLRE1C to the trimming of TCR beta V and J genes. TCR beta sequences numbering under 20,000 were associated with HLA alleles at 0.05 false discovery rate in a later analysis.

Primers for the PCR totalled 60 Vbeta and 13 Jbeta. The protocol was immunoSEQ multiplex PCR, while the TCRdb copy is restricted to in-frame clones and leaves out a portion. The table lists 150,000 to 200,000 clones, around 77% of them singletons. Worth noting for this clone: Its antigen is as yet unknown.

Germline trimming cut 6 bases from V and 3 bases from J; bases unmatched to any gene: 12. This CDR3 has 16 residues. Germline CDR1 and CDR2: SGDLS and YYNGEE. This sequence was found in a female donor in good health and CMV-seronegative. Sample: PBMCs. The rearrangement uses TRBV9 and TRBJ1-1, with 9 bases aligning to TRBD1. CDR3: CASTRPQGAVDTEAFF. In nucleotides, the CDR3 is TGTGCCAGCACACGCCCACAGGGGGCAGTGGACACTGAAGCTTTCTTT.